The 2 T cell receptor beta chains presented below share a single source sample, sequenced in a study of cytomegalovirus exposure and HLA in healthy donors (dated by TCRdb to 2015 to 2018). The library relied on the immunoSEQ multiplex PCR assay. A mixture of 60 forward primers for TCR Vbeta segments and 13 reverse primers for TCR Jbeta segments was used in the multiplex PCR. TCRdb took over this immuneACCESS table, retaining in-frame rearrangements with V and J assigned. Such tables are incomplete; in checked studies, under half of the missing clones stem from an unresolved V gene, and the remainder is unexplained. This sample is represented by more than 85,000 clones; around 85% of them were singletons. Approximately 5.6% of the sample is in the top ten clones. Specimen: PBMCs. Receptors originate from a young man in good health and CMV-seropositive.

The rearrangement uses TRBV7-2 and TRBJ2-5; 8 bases line up with TRBD2. The V gene end was trimmed by 1 base and the J gene end by 5 bases; junction bases not matched to a gene: 9. CDR1 and CDR2 (germline): SGHTA, FQGNSA. The CDR3 spans 16 residues. The DNA of the CDR3 is TGTGCCAGCAGCTTAGGTCGCTCGGGCGGGGGGGAGACCCAGTACTTC. It encodes CASSLGRSGGGETQYF.

This clone has more than one count but fewer than ten. This chain joins TRBV2 and TRBJ1-5, with TRBD1 matching 10 bases. This CDR3 has 16 amino acids. Germline CDR1 and CDR2: SNHLY and FYNNEI. J was trimmed by 0 bases and V by 6 bases; bases with no gene match: 5. Written as DNA, the CDR3 is TGTGCCAGCAGCGAGGGACAGGGGACTAGCAATCAGCCCCAGCATTTT. This gives the protein CASSEGQGTSNQPQHF.